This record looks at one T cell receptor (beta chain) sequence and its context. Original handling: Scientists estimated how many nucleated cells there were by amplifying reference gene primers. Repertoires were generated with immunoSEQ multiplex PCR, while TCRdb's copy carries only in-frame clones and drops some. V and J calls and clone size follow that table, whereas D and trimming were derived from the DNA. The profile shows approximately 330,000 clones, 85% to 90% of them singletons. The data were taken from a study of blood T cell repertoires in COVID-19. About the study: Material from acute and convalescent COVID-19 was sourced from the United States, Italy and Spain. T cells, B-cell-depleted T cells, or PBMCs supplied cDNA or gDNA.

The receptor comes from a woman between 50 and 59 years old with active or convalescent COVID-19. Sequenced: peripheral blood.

CDR3 nucleotide sequence: TGTGCCAGTAGTCCTATCCTAACAGGGGTAAGGCATCAGCCCCAGCATTTT. Translated: CASSPILTGVRHQPQHF. The chain recombines TRBV19 with TRBJ1-5; 7 bases match TRBD1. The CDR3 has 17 residues. With V trimmed by 5 bases and J by 5 bases, 15 bases remained unmatched. Germline V gene data show CDR1 as LNHDA and CDR2 as SQIVND (reference sequence).